These T cell receptor beta chains were read from a single sample in a study of blood T cell repertoires in COVID-19. Libraries were prepared by immunoSEQ multiplex PCR; TCRdb keeps only in-frame clonotypes and omits some of them. The sample lists fewer than 300,000 clones; 87% were seen once. The specimen was peripheral blood. Receptors originate from a middle-aged woman who had recovered from COVID-19. Both conserved end residues are part of each CDR3. The D gene is left open where the match is weak. Clone size appears in some rows only: once, few, many, or a class for an expanded clone.

size: -
D: TRBD1
J: TRBJ1-2
V: TRBV5-4
CDR3: CASSQGVGIGYTF
DNA: TGTGCCAGCAGCCAGGGGGTTGGTATCGGCTACACCTTC

size: -
D: -
J: TRBJ2-5
V: TRBV6-6
CDR3: CASSYGTIQETQYF
DNA: TGTGCCAGCAGTTACGGCACCATCCAAGAGACCCAGTACTTC

size: -
D: TRBD1
J: TRBJ1-6
V: TRBV5-1
CDR3: CASSLGVGQGAYNSPLHF
DNA: TGCGCCAGCAGCCTTGGAGTGGGACAGGGGGCATATAATTCACCCCTCCACTTT

size: -
D: TRBD1
J: TRBJ2-5
V: TRBV3-1/TRBV3-2
CDR3: CASSHVTGGLWETQYF
DNA: TGTGCCAGCAGCCATGTGACAGGGGGCCTGTGGGAGACCCAGTACTTC

size: -
D: TRBD1
J: TRBJ1-4
V: TRBV5-1
CDR3: CASSYGTGAEKLFF
DNA: TGCGCCAGCAGCTACGGGACAGGGGCTGAAAAACTGTTTTTT

size: -
D: -
J: TRBJ2-2
V: TRBV7-2
CDR3: CASSLNSALNTGELFF
DNA: TGTGCCAGCAGCTTGAATAGCGCCCTGAACACCGGGGAGCTGTTTTTT

size: few
D: -
J: TRBJ1-2
V: TRBV6-2/TRBV6-3
CDR3: CASSYTMQFSGYTF
DNA: TGTGCCAGCAGTTACACTATGCAATTTAGCGGCTACACCTTC

size: -
D: -
J: TRBJ2-7
V: TRBV27
CDR3: CASSLRRSYEQYF
DNA: TGTGCCAGCAGTTTAAGGCGGAGCTACGAGCAGTACTTC

size: -
D: TRBD1
J: TRBJ2-7
V: TRBV18
CDR3: CASSPAGWQGAYEQYF
DNA: TGTGCCAGCTCACCTGCTGGGTGGCAGGGGGCCTACGAGCAGTACTTC

size: -
D: -
J: TRBJ2-2
V: TRBV30
CDR3: CAWNRDLNTGELFF
DNA: TGTGCCTGGAATCGGGACTTAAACACCGGGGAGCTGTTTTTT

size: -
D: -
J: TRBJ1-2
V: TRBV5-1
CDR3: CASKMSRLHGYTF
DNA: TGCGCCAGCAAGATGAGCCGTCTTCATGGCTACACCTTC

size: -
D: TRBD1
J: TRBJ2-2
V: TRBV10-3
CDR3: CAIGRQGVANTGELFF
DNA: TGTGCCATCGGCCGACAGGGAGTGGCGAACACCGGGGAGCTGTTTTTT

size: few
D: TRBD1
J: TRBJ1-2
V: TRBV5-4
CDR3: CASSWGQARDYGYTF
DNA: TGTGCCAGCAGCTGGGGACAGGCCCGGGACTATGGCTACACCTTC

size: -
D: -
J: TRBJ1-2
V: TRBV14
CDR3: CASSQGLGQGFNYGYTF
DNA: TGTGCCAGCAGCCAAGGTTTGGGTCAGGGTTTCAACTATGGCTACACCTTC

size: -
D: TRBD2
J: TRBJ2-7
V: TRBV5-1
CDR3: CASSRDPGGAYEQYF
DNA: TGCGCCAGCAGCCGGGACCCGGGAGGGGCCTACGAGCAGTACTTC

size: -
D: -
J: TRBJ1-3
V: TRBV10-3
CDR3: CAISPTGGNTIYF
DNA: TGTGCCATCAGTCCGACAGGTGGAAACACCATATATTTT

size: -
D: -
J: TRBJ1-3
V: TRBV27
CDR3: CASSLSRGPGNTIYF
DNA: TGTGCCAGCAGTTTATCGCGGGGACCTGGAAACACCATATATTTT

size: -
D: -
J: TRBJ1-2
V: TRBV4-3
CDR3: CASSQVSTGAGGYGYTF
DNA: TGCGCCAGCAGCCAAGTTTCGACGGGGGCGGGGGGCTATGGCTACACCTTC

size: -
D: -
J: TRBJ1-2
V: TRBV12-3/TRBV12-4
CDR3: CASSLGLAYGYTF
DNA: TGTGCCAGCAGTTTAGGGCTCGCCTATGGCTACACCTTC

size: -
D: TRBD1
J: TRBJ1-1
V: TRBV10-3
CDR3: CAISGVTGPNTEAFF
DNA: TGTGCCATCAGTGGGGTGACAGGGCCGAACACTGAAGCTTTCTTT

size: once
D: TRBD1
J: TRBJ2-7
V: TRBV11-3
CDR3: CASSFPGQGFYEQYF
DNA: TGTGCCAGCAGCTTCCCGGGACAGGGTTTCTACGAGCAGTACTTC

size: -
D: TRBD1
J: TRBJ1-6
V: TRBV11-2
CDR3: CASSLGTGASPLHF
DNA: TGTGCCAGCAGCTTAGGGACAGGAGCATCACCCCTCCACTTT

size: -
D: -
J: TRBJ1-6
V: TRBV6-5
CDR3: CASSGGGYNSPLHF
DNA: TGTGCCAGCTCCGGGGGAGGTTATAATTCACCCCTCCACTTT

size: -
D: -
J: TRBJ2-3
V: TRBV5-4
CDR3: CASSLAVGTDTQYF
DNA: TGTGCCAGCAGCTTGGCGGTGGGCACAGATACGCAGTATTTT

size: -
D: -
J: TRBJ1-1
V: TRBV19
CDR3: CASSKLQVMNTEAFF
DNA: TGTGCCAGTAGTAAACTACAGGTAATGAACACTGAAGCTTTCTTT

size: -
D: -
J: TRBJ1-4
V: TRBV4-3
CDR3: CASSQAGTLNEKLFF
DNA: TGCGCCAGCAGCCAAGCCGGGACACTGAATGAAAAACTGTTTTTT

size: -
D: TRBD1
J: TRBJ2-7
V: TRBV18
CDR3: CASSPRQGTYEQYF
DNA: TGTGCCAGCTCACCTAGACAGGGGACCTACGAGCAGTACTTC

size: -
D: TRBD1
J: TRBJ2-2
V: TRBV27
CDR3: CASAGGTGWAGELFF
DNA: TGTGCCAGCGCCGGCGGGACAGGGTGGGCCGGGGAGCTGTTTTTT

size: once
D: -
J: TRBJ1-1
V: TRBV7-8
CDR3: CASSYDGLLQGSNTEAFF
DNA: TGTGCCAGCAGCTACGACGGATTATTACAGGGATCTAACACTGAAGCTTTCTTT

size: few
D: -
J: TRBJ2-7
V: TRBV14
CDR3: CASTDYYEQYF
DNA: TGTGCCAGCACCGACTACTACGAGCAGTACTTC

size: -
D: TRBD1
J: TRBJ2-1
V: TRBV24-1
CDR3: CATSDGQGAEQFF
DNA: TGTGCCACCAGTGATGGACAGGGGGCTGAGCAGTTCTTC

size: few
D: TRBD1
J: TRBJ2-1
V: TRBV5-1
CDR3: CASTSSGDRTASSYNEQFF
DNA: TGCGCCAGCACCTCCTCAGGGGACAGAACGGCAAGCTCCTACAATGAGCAGTTCTTC

size: -
D: TRBD1
J: TRBJ1-2
V: TRBV4-2
CDR3: CASSPGDSPGTGYTF
DNA: TGTGCCAGCAGCCCCGGGGACAGTCCGGGTACTGGCTACACCTTC

size: few
D: -
J: TRBJ1-1
V: TRBV10-1
CDR3: CASSDTRKNTEAFF
DNA: TGCGCCAGCAGTGACACCAGGAAGAACACTGAAGCTTTCTTT

size: -
D: -
J: TRBJ1-2
V: TRBV27
CDR3: CASSLSWGGGGGYTF
DNA: TGTGCCAGCAGTTTATCCTGGGGTGGGGGGGGTGGCTACACCTTC